This T cell receptor beta chain was identified in a study of T-cell memory formation after mild COVID-19. With constant-segment primers, 5'RACE yielded cDNA libraries of TCR alpha and TCR beta that carried sample barcodes and UMIs. TCRdb used MiXCR to reprocess the 5' RACE reads, holding one entry per CDR3 protein. The sample comprises 290,000 or so distinct CDR3 sequences, roughly a fifth of which are singletons, and under 25% rests with the top ten. Study observations and caveats: Memory from before infection featured some responding clones, which suggests cross-reactive memory joined. CD4/CD8 balance held among clones contracting day 15 to 85, and later expanders leaned CD4+.

Remarks on this clonotype: Its antigen is undetermined.

CDR1 and CDR2 from the germline V gene are MNHEY and SVGEGT. Trimming stripped 8 bases from V and 8 bases from J, with 6 bases between. This CDR3 comprises 9 residues. The chain uses TRBV6-2 or TRBV6-3 and TRBJ1-2; D remains unclear. The TCR was taken from a man aged 18 to 29 who had mild COVID-19 (a few samples of this study predate the infection). Cell type and time point are not known. Sequences were obtained from PBMCs or a T cell subset sorted from them (not recorded which). The CDR3: CASPKGYTF. CDR3 in DNA: TGTGCCAGCCCAAAAGGCTACACCTTC.